The clone carrying this T cell receptor beta chain came up once. Its antigen remains unidentified. Controls were healthy donors (matched for age and sex). Reverse transcription of roughly 0.5 to 1 ug RNA was performed with random hexamers. In TCRdb, the immunoSEQ multiplex PCR reads were re-called with MiXCR into one record per CDR3 protein. The data contain about 210,000 distinct CDR3 sequences, over 85% of them singletons. These data originate in a study of CD8 T cells in Susac syndrome. Findings and limits, study-wide: The study conceded that relatively few individuals underwent its TCR sequencing and HLA analysis.

Germline CDR1 reads KGHDR; CDR2 reads SFDVKD. V was pared by 6 bases and J by 0 bases, with 11 bases between. The CDR3 spans 15 residues. The chain is built from TRBV24-1 and TRBJ2-4; D not resolved. This clonotype was sampled from a human donor in good health. The source material was CD4+ T cells from PBMCs. CDR3 loop: CATSHSSIAKNIQYF. DNA of the CDR3: TGTGCCACCAGTCATAGCTCTATAGCCAAAAACATTCAGTACTTC.